A selection of T cell receptor beta chains follows, all from one sample in a study of T cell responses to AZD1222 COVID-19 vaccine. Data came from immunoSEQ multiplex PCR; TCRdb stores just in-frame clones and leaves some out. This table holds about 110,000 clones, under 95% found once. The specimen was peripheral blood, collected on day 0 of AZD1222 vaccination. The receptors come from an adult in good health. Each CDR3 is given without its conserved first and last residue. Size is omitted from some rows. Given values are once, few, many or a class for expanded clones.

j_call | v_call | clone_size | cdr3_aa
TRBJ2-5 | TRBV4-1 | few | ASSQELAQETQY
TRBJ2-3 | TRBV5-1 | few | ASREKDRASTDTQY
TRBJ2-5 | TRBV5-1 | . | ASSFLAGTAEYETQY
TRBJ2-1 | TRBV2 | many | ASSERGLAGGTRF
TRBJ2-7 | TRBV4-3 | . | ASSQETSYEQY
TRBJ2-7 | TRBV13 | few | ASSPGQGGYSYEQY
TRBJ2-7 | TRBV7-2 | . | ASSRSRDRAYEQY
TRBJ2-7 | TRBV3-1/TRBV3-2 | . | ASSPGTGGSYEQY
TRBJ1-4 | TRBV30 | once | AWSVPTTGKDEKLF
TRBJ1-1 | TRBV29-1 | . | STPLGLNYTEAF
TRBJ2-6 | TRBV19 | . | ASTRGQGTSGANVLT
TRBJ2-7 | TRBV2 | . | ASSETYGFYEQY
TRBJ1-5 | TRBV19 | . | ASSTQTGTGNQPQH
TRBJ2-7 | TRBV7-2 | . | ASSLVSVQHYEQY
TRBJ1-2 | TRBV29-1 | . | SGGLGGLYT
TRBJ1-2 | TRBV5-5 | . | ASSAGGTSGYT
TRBJ2-3 | TRBV9 | many | ASSVPPNEDTQY
TRBJ2-5 | TRBV9 | . | ASSAEGGEGRRQETQY
TRBJ2-1 | TRBV30 | . | AWTIRPNEQF
TRBJ2-1 | TRBV2 | . | ASSLDRGTNEQF
TRBJ2-1 | TRBV25-1 | . | ASTRPRTTNDQQF
TRBJ2-7 | TRBV6-5 | . | ASSMVRGYEQY
TRBJ2-7 | TRBV5-6 | . | ASSLGDAYEQY
TRBJ2-7 | TRBV7-2 | . | ASSLRWDSYEQY
TRBJ1-3 | TRBV6-5 | . | ASSFGGSGNTIY
TRBJ1-4 | TRBV19 | . | ASSPISHPTNEKLF
TRBJ1-2 | TRBV27 | . | ASSLSIGTGDNYGYT
TRBJ2-3 | TRBV10-3 | . | AISDLADTQY
TRBJ1-4 | TRBV5-8 | . | ASIRNLNRTTNEKLF
TRBJ2-5 | TRBV6-1 | . | ASSDLGQGAGETQY
TRBJ2-3 | TRBV4-3 | . | ASSQDPRQSTQY
TRBJ2-1 | TRBV12-1 | . | ASSTSLASLGNEQF
TRBJ1-3 | TRBV27 | once | ASSIGPGNTIY
TRBJ1-2 | TRBV18 | . | ASSPPGTGRMRNGYT
TRBJ2-1 | TRBV7-6 | . | ASSLVRGGPNNEQF
TRBJ2-1 | TRBV7-6 | . | ASSLGLAGGPGEQF
TRBJ1-1 | TRBV12-5 | . | ASGFGGLGNTEAF
TRBJ2-7 | TRBV5-1 | . | ASSNRRQGSYEQY
TRBJ2-5 | TRBV4-3 | . | ASSQARGSLGAQY
TRBJ2-7 | TRBV6-5 | . | ASLPRGDVSYEQY
TRBJ2-7 | TRBV5-4 | . | ASSYTSGGNYEQY
TRBJ1-1 | TRBV12-3/TRBV12-4 | . | ASSFQATPEAF